The clone carrying this T cell receptor beta chain was counted many times. CDR3 length: 19 residues. Per the germline V gene, CDR1 is SGHTA and CDR2 is FQGNSA. V was trimmed by 0 bases and J by 5 bases, leaving 25 bases between them. These data are taken from a study of T cell repertoires in cytomegalovirus infection. TCRdb redid the calling of the reads with MiXCR, one entry per CDR3 protein. The profile shows about 240,000 distinct CDR3 sequences, 5% to 8.5% of them singletons. This receptor was taken from a human donor in good health (CMV status not recorded). Some clones in this sample may be carry-over from other donors' samples. The chain joins TRBV7-2 to TRBJ2-5; D is perhaps TRBD1 or TRBD2 (6 bases each). The sequenced sample consisted of PBMCs. CDR3 amino acids: CASSLAPMGGGTIGETQYF. The CDR3 nucleotides read TGTGCCAGCAGCTTAGCCCCCATGGGGGGCGGCACCATTGGGGAGACCCAGTACTTC.